What follows are 29 T cell receptor beta chains derived from one specimen sequenced in a study of T cells expressing NK-cell markers. TCRdb reworked the 5' RACE reads into one entry per CDR3 protein, no DNA. Found here are about 260,000 distinct CDR3 sequences; the top ten clones hold approximately 0.39%. The sample consisted of blood T cells: a sorted CD56 or NKG2C T cell subset, CD4+ or CD8+ T cells, or bulk PBMC T cells (not recorded which). The origin of the receptors is a man younger than 35 in good health.

This chain links TRBV13 with TRBJ2-7. This CDR3 is 14 amino acids long. Germline lookup yields CDR1 PRHDT and CDR2 FYEKMQ (reference sequence). The CDR3 loop reads CASTFRRDSYEQYF.

This sequence joins TRBV3-1 and TRBJ2-1; TCRdb gives TRBD2 as the D gene, but with no DNA this cannot be confirmed. This CDR3 comprises 16 residues. CDR1 and CDR2 from the germline V gene are LGHDT and YNNKEL (reference sequence). CDR3 protein: CASSQARLAGVNEQFF.

This chain joins TRBV5-1 and TRBJ1-1. CDR3 size: 14 residues. Germline CDR1 is SGHRS and CDR2 is YFSETQ. The CDR3 sequence is CASREQKPNTEAFF.

The chain carries TRBV3-1 and TRBJ1-6. There are 13 residues in the CDR3. Per germline, CDR1 LGHDT and CDR2 YNNKEL (reference sequence). CDR3 sequence: CASSQDYRTPLHF. The whole variable domain, filled in from reference TRBV3-1 and TRBJ1-6, reads DTAVSQTPKYLVTQMGNDKSIKCEQNLGHDTMYWYKQDSKKFLKIMFSYNNKELIINETVPNRFSPKSPDKAHLNLHINSLELGDSAVYFCASSQDYRTPLHFGNGTRLTVT.

The chain uses TRBV29-1 and TRBJ2-7; TCRdb selects TRBD1, and the lack of DNA leaves this call unchecked. The germline gives CDR1 SQVTM, CDR2 ANQGSEA. This CDR3 contains 11 residues. Here the CDR3 reads CSVHATGVPYF.

The chain joins TRBV10-2 to TRBJ1-2; TCRdb proposes TRBD1, but this gene call is untestable without DNA. The CDR3 runs 13 residues. CDR1 and CDR2 from the germline V gene are WSHSY and SAAADI. CDR3 region: CASSESGTYGYTF.

The chain has TRBV12-3 or TRBV12-4 and TRBJ1-6; TCRdb calls TRBD1, which cannot be checked without DNA. There are 14 residues in the CDR3. The CDR3 sequence: CASSLRAGRSPLHF.

The gene calls are TRBV20-1 and TRBJ1-2; there is no DNA to check the TCRdb D call of TRBD1. Germline V gene sequence: CDR1 DFQATT, CDR2 SNEGSKA (reference sequence). The CDR3 has 13 residues. Here the CDR3 reads CSAPKQGGDGYTF.

CDR3 sequence reads: CASSLASDTEAFF. The genes are TRBV5-4 and TRBJ1-1. This CDR3 comprises 13 residues. The germline CDR1 and CDR2 sequences are SGHNT and YYREEE (reference sequence).

This chain links TRBV5-1 with TRBJ2-1; TCRdb picks TRBD2, but there is no DNA to check that call. Germline V gene data show CDR1 as SGHRS and CDR2 as YFSETQ. This CDR3 region has 14 residues. The CDR3 sequence is CASSSVAGNDEQFF.

The rearrangement uses TRBV20-1 and TRBJ1-3; TCRdb indicates TRBD1, and absent DNA this call remains unverified. Per germline, CDR1 DFQATT and CDR2 SNEGSKA (reference sequence). CDR3 length: 13 residues. This CDR3 is CSAARGRENTIYF.

The V gene is TRBV30, the J gene TRBJ2-2; TCRdb picks TRBD1, but there is no DNA to check that call. CDR1 and CDR2 (germline): GTSNPN, SVGIG (reference sequence). CDR3 size: 19 residues. The CDR3 loop is CAWSVGKIIDRGRTGELFF.

This chain connects TRBV20-1 to TRBJ2-3. The length of the CDR3 is 11 residues. Germline CDR1 DFQATT, CDR2 SNEGSKA (reference sequence). The CDR3 is CSGRLTDTQYF.

CDR3 sequence: CASSRQSSYNSPLHF. The chain recombines TRBV2 with TRBJ1-6. The CDR3 length is 15 residues. Germline V gene lookup returns CDR1 SNHLY and CDR2 FYNNEI.

This chain joins TRBV6-2 or TRBV6-3 and TRBJ2-5. The V gene's germline CDR1 is MNHEY and CDR2 SVGEGT. This CDR3 is built from 12 residues. The CDR3 sequence is CASSYSVETQYF.

The chain is built from TRBV6-1 and TRBJ2-3; TCRdb gives TRBD2 as the D gene, but with no DNA this cannot be confirmed. The germline V gene has CDR1 MNHNS and CDR2 SASEGT. CDR3 length: 14 amino acids. This CDR3 is CASSVRPLVDTQYF.

This rearrangement joins TRBV12-3 or TRBV12-4 to TRBJ2-2; absent DNA, TCRdb's TRBD2 call cannot be checked. The CDR3 totals 16 residues. CDR3 region: CASSRQLAGFTGELFF.

The chain has TRBV5-4 and TRBJ2-7; with no DNA, the TCRdb D assignment of TRBD2 cannot be verified. The CDR3 is made up of 16 amino acids. Germline V gene lookup returns CDR1 SGHNT and CDR2 YYREEE (reference sequence). The CDR3: CASSTGLAGGIYEQYF. Combining the CDR3 with reference TRBV5-4 and TRBJ2-7 gives the whole variable domain ETGVTQSPTHLIKTRGQQVTLRCSSQSGHNTVSWYQQALGQGPQFIFQYYREEENGRGNFPPRFSGLQFPNYSSELNVNALELDDSALYLCASSTGLAGGIYEQYFGPGTRLTVT.

This sequence joins TRBV5-6 and TRBJ2-3. The CDR3 totals 15 residues. CDR1 is SGHDT, CDR2 YYEEEE, per germline. This chain's CDR3 is CASSLASWATDTQYF.

This rearrangement joins TRBV12-3 or TRBV12-4 to TRBJ2-7; checking the TCRdb D call of TRBD2 is not possible without DNA. The CDR3 extends over 15 amino acids. The CDR3 sequence is CASSPRLAGDNEQYF.

The gene calls are TRBV29-1 and TRBJ2-7; TCRdb calls TRBD1, which cannot be checked without DNA. This CDR3 region has 14 residues. In germline, CDR1 is SQVTM, CDR2 ANQGSEA. CDR3 loop: CSVVGTGSSYEQYF.

This chain connects TRBV11-2 to TRBJ2-2; TCRdb names TRBD2, which stays unverified in the absence of DNA. CDR3 size: 17 residues. From germline, CDR1 is SGHAT and CDR2 FQNNGV. CDR3: CASSLVLAGGSLGELFF.

The chain carries TRBV19 and TRBJ2-1; TCRdb outputs TRBD2, but without DNA this stays unchecked. Germline CDR1 and CDR2: LNHDA and SQIVND (reference sequence). This CDR3 comprises 13 residues. The CDR3 reads CASSPGRADEQFF.

This chain links TRBV5-1 with TRBJ2-1; TCRdb calls TRBD2, which cannot be checked without DNA. CDR3 length: 18 residues. Germline V gives CDR1 SGHRS, CDR2 YFSETQ. The CDR3 protein is CASSYRASGGSSYNEQFF.

The J gene is TRBJ2-3, the V gene TRBV5-1; the TCRdb D gene call, TRBD1, has no DNA to confirm it. Germline V gene data show CDR1 as SGHRS and CDR2 as YFSETQ. The CDR3 is 16 residues long. CDR3 region: CASSFGQGHITDTQYF.

The chain has TRBV19 and TRBJ2-1. This CDR3 has 16 amino acids. Looked up from germline, CDR1 is LNHDA and CDR2 is SQIVND (reference sequence). This CDR3 reads CASSIDVVGVGLNQFF.

The V gene is TRBV12-3 or TRBV12-4, the J gene TRBJ2-2; TCRdb reports TRBD2, a call that lacks DNA to check it against. This CDR3 is built from 14 residues. CDR3 sequence reads: CASSSGLYTGELFF.

J is TRBJ2-1 and V is TRBV10-3; the D call from TCRdb, TRBD2, cannot be confirmed without DNA. The CDR3 contains 15 residues. Germline loops: CDR1 ENHRY, CDR2 SYGVKD. CDR3 loop: CAISEKGLTYNEQFF.

J is TRBJ2-1 and V is TRBV5-1; TCRdb calls TRBD2, which cannot be checked without DNA. The CDR3 covers 17 residues. Per the germline V gene, CDR1 is SGHRS and CDR2 is YFSETQ. CDR3 amino acids: CASSLPQGSGSGNEQFF.